This TCR beta chain was identified during a study of blood T cell repertoires in COVID-19 (dated by TCRdb to about 2020). Study-wide context: The collaborator samples originated in the United States, Italy and Spain and spanned the acute and convalescent phases of COVID-19. The prospective study material was composed of cDNA or gDNA derived from T cells, B-cell-depleted T cells, or PBMCs. Subjects who had been exposed to COVID-19, were actively infected with it, or had recovered from it provided the deeply sampled blood TCRbeta repertoires that made up the dataset. The repertoires were released in a freely available public database intended as a resource for research on the immune response to SARS-CoV-2. The samples were drawn from two sources: the first 160 participants of the ongoing ImmuneRACE study, and fewer than 1,500 subjects contributed by 6 global collaborators. The sample metadata nearly always contained a de-identified subject ID, COVID-19 status, age in years and sex. HLA class I and class II types, where available, came from metadata supplied by the sample provider rather than from assay-based typing. Summary of the overall study and its limitations: The quantity of clinical and demographic metadata differed by source and by participant and was supplied without curation.

The germline ends are 12 bases apart after V is trimmed by 3 bases and J by 6 bases. From cysteine to phenylalanine, the CDR3 is 14 amino acids long. The read is trimmed to its CDR3 DNA, 42 bases read in frame from base 1. CDR1 and CDR2 are drawn from the germline V gene (reference sequence): MNHEY, SMNVEV. The immunoSEQ Assay, a bias-controlled multiplex PCR, was used to amplify TCRbeta CDR3 regions from genomic DNA. For the original study's pipeline: Within the assay, amplification of reference gene primers was used to estimate how many nucleated cells each sample contained. To quantify the absolute abundance of each unique TCRbeta CDR3 rearrangement, sequence reads were collapsed and filtered. For each sample, productive Simpson clonality was calculated as the square root of Simpson's diversity index across productive rearrangements. The table was pulled from immuneACCESS by TCRdb, which kept in-frame rearrangements only. Such tables lose some clones; where checked, under half of the loss comes from unresolved V genes, and the rest has no known cause. D and trimming come from the DNA, and the V and J calls and clone size come from that table. Counted in this sample were hundreds of thousands of clones; roughly 89% of them appeared once. The ten largest account for under 1.1% of the sample.

In Seattle, one collaborating source enrolled patients while the infection was active and tracked those patients longitudinally over the course of disease. The collaborating institutions used their own protocols to collect whole blood in K2EDTA tubes. Collaborator samples were shipped for TCRbeta analysis as frozen whole blood, isolated PBMCs, or DNA extracted from either sample type. As for this clone: Its antigen specificity is not known. Per-base qualities were not stored, and no clone one base away is much larger.

The clonotype originates from a middle-aged woman with COVID-19, enrolled during active disease. Material for sequencing was peripheral blood. Rearrangement joined TRBV27 to TRBJ2-1, and perhaps TRBD1 as D gene, on 5 matching bases. The nucleotide sequence reads as follows: TGTGCCAGCAGTTTGGGGCAGAGAGGCAATGAGCAGTTCTTC. It specifies CASSLGQRGNEQFF.